This T cell receptor (beta chain) was observed in a study of blood T cell repertoires in COVID-19. Study information: COVID-19 samples, acute and convalescent, were from the United States, Italy and Spain. From T cells, B-cell-depleted T cells, or PBMCs came the material, which was cDNA or gDNA.

In the original workflow: Amplifying reference gene primers gave estimates of nucleated cell counts. Libraries were prepared by immunoSEQ multiplex PCR; TCRdb keeps only in-frame clonotypes and omits some of them. The V and J calls and the clone size are those of that table, but D and trimming were determined from the DNA. The sample has some 180,000 clones; about four fifths are singletons. V was pared by 4 bases and J by 5 bases, with 6 bases of the junction left unmatched. Germline assignment: CDR1 SGDLS and CDR2 YYNGEE. This CDR3 spans 14 amino acids. Sequencing was performed on peripheral blood. The chain is built from TRBV9 and TRBJ2-7; TRBD2 aligns across 10 bases. This sequence was found in a woman between 70 and 85 years old who had recovered from COVID-19. CDR3 sequence reads: CASSPWTSGHEQYF. DNA of the CDR3: TGTGCCAGCAGCCCCTGGACTAGCGGCCACGAGCAGTACTTC.